The 20 T cell receptor beta chains listed next were all sequenced from one sample in a study of lung T cells in sarcoidosis with Löfgren's syndrome. TCRdb processed the reads anew with MiXCR; each CDR3 protein has one entry. The sample consists of 50,000 to 65,000 distinct CDR3 sequences, roughly 20% of them appearing once. Source material: CD4+ T cells from PBMCs. These receptors were taken from a human donor with sarcoidosis (Löfgren's syndrome or another form), or a control subject (not recorded which).

The CDR3 DNA reads TGTGCCAGCAGCTTGGAGCAGTACACTGAAGCTTTCTTT. It translates to CASSLEQYTEAFF. The chain combines TRBV5-4 with TRBJ1-1, with D unresolved. Germline lookup yields CDR1 SGHNT and CDR2 YYREEE (reference sequence). V lost 0 bases to trimming and J lost 3 bases, with 6 bases between them. The CDR3 contains 13 residues.

This clonotype was recorded at least ten times. The rearrangement joins TRBV27 to TRBJ1-6; no clear D gene. Trimming removed 4 bases at V and 7 bases at J, with 14 bases between. CDR1 is MNHEY and CDR2 is SMNVEV in the germline V gene (reference sequence). The CDR3 spans 15 residues. CDR3 residues: CASSYSGTVNSPLHF. The CDR3 DNA reads TGTGCCAGCAGTTATAGTGGTACAGTCAATTCACCCCTCCACTTT.

This clonotype was seen ten or more times. The chain recombines TRBV11-1 with TRBJ2-1; 9 nucleotides match TRBD2. The V gene's germline CDR1 is SGHAT and CDR2 FQDESV (reference sequence). J gave up 0 bases and V 4 bases, and 10 bases lay outside the gene matches. The CDR3 spans 18 residues. The CDR3 DNA follows: TGTGCCAGCAGCTCCCAACTCGGGACTAGCAGCTCCTACAATGAGCAGTTCTTC. Amino acid sequence: CASSSQLGTSSSYNEQFF.

This clonotype appeared once. One base away lies a much larger clone, so this may be a sequencing read error. The V call is TRBV28, the J call TRBJ2-5; D is perhaps TRBD2 (6 bases). This CDR3 has 15 residues. Germline V gene lookup returns CDR1 MDHEN and CDR2 SYDVKM. Between the trimmed V and J ends, which lost 3 bases and 3 bases, there was a span of 14 bases. The CDR3 loop is CASSFPMGGKETQYF. In DNA form, the CDR3 reads TGTGCCAGCAGTTTCCCAATGGGGGGAAAAGAGACCCAGTACTTC.

The table lists this clonotype with many counts. J is TRBJ2-7 and V is TRBV20-1, with 11 bases fitting TRBD2. The junction had 11 bases not matched to a gene; V was cut back by 5 bases and J by 5 bases. The length of the CDR3 is 15 residues. Looked up from germline, CDR1 is DFQATT and CDR2 is SNEGSKA (reference sequence). The CDR3 region has the DNA TGCAGTGCTTACCCTCAACTAGCGGGAGCCAACGAGCAGTACTTC. Amino acid sequence: CSAYPQLAGANEQYF.

This clonotype has only a few counts. The chain uses TRBV29-1 and TRBJ1-6; D is undetermined. V was shortened by 6 bases and J by 9 bases, with 15 bases between the two germline ends. Looked up from germline, CDR1 is SQVTM and CDR2 is ANQGSEA. This CDR3 is 13 amino acids long. The CDR3 DNA follows: TGCAGCGTCCGGGTCAACGCGGGTTCACCCCTCCACTTT. It yields the protein CSVRVNAGSPLHF.

This sequence joins TRBV2 and TRBJ1-1; 7 bases are a match to TRBD1. J was trimmed by 0 bases and V by 5 bases; bases with no gene match: 6. Germline CDR1 reads SNHLY; CDR2 reads FYNNEI. CDR3 size: 15 residues. The CDR3, as DNA: TGTGCCAGCAGTCTTCGACAGGGTATGAACACTGAAGCTTTCTTT. This codes for CASSLRQGMNTEAFF.

The table lists this clonotype with many counts. J is TRBJ2-2 and V is TRBV27; 10 nucleotides agree with TRBD1. This CDR3 has 20 amino acids. CDR1 and CDR2 from the germline V gene are MNHEY and SMNVEV (reference sequence). Losses at the gene ends were 0 bases for V and 7 bases for J; bases not matched to a gene: 17. The CDR3 nucleotides read TGTGCCAGCAGTTTATCGCCTTATACAGACAGGGGGCGCGGGATCGGGGAGCTGTTTTTT. Amino acid sequence: CASSLSPYTDRGRGIGELFF.

This clonotype was seen repeatedly, ten times or more. The rearrangement links TRBV5-1 to TRBJ2-1; 8 nucleotides agree with TRBD2. Trimming at V came to 3 bases and at J to 7 bases, leaving 6 bases not matched to a gene. The germline CDR1 and CDR2 sequences are SGHRS and YFSETQ. CDR3 length: 14 amino acids. CDR3 sequence (DNA): TGCGCCAGCAGCTATGGACTAGCAGAGAATGAGCAGTTCTTC. It translates to CASSYGLAENEQFF.

With regard to this clonotype: This sequence may be a read error, since a much larger clone differs from it by one base. As the CDR3 is not closed by the conserved phenylalanine or tryptophan, this likely results from a read error. The V and J genes are TRBV20-1 and TRBJ2-1; no clear D gene. The V gene's germline CDR1 is DFQATT and CDR2 SNEGSKA (reference sequence). CDR3 length equals 13 residues. V lost 3 bases to trimming and J lost 0 bases, with 6 bases between them. DNA for the CDR3: TGCAGTGCTAGTCCCAGCTCCTACAATGAGCAGTTCCTC. Encoded protein: CSASPSSYNEQFL.

This clonotype was recorded at least ten times. The chain recombines TRBV7-2 with TRBJ2-7; perhaps TRBD2 as D (6 bases). From germline, CDR1 is SGHTA and CDR2 FQGNSA. The CDR3 totals 14 residues. V lost 6 bases to trimming and J lost 5 bases, with 17 bases between them. CDR3 in DNA: TGTGCCAGCAGACGAGGGGCTAGCGACCACGAGCAGTACTTC. Amino acid sequence: CASRRGASDHEQYF.

This clonotype was picked up many times. The chain couples TRBV7-3 to TRBJ2-5, with 9 nucleotides matching TRBD2. Trimming took 1 base from V and 4 from J; bases not matched to a gene: 7. The CDR3 has 16 amino acids. Germline CDR1 reads SGHTA; CDR2 reads FQGTGA. The CDR3 DNA sequence: TGTGCCAGCAGCTTAAGGGCTAGCGGGGTCGGAGAGACCCAGTACTTC. This gives the protein CASSLRASGVGETQYF. The complete variable domain, with remaining parts taken from reference TRBV7-3 and TRBJ2-5, reads GAGVSQTPSNKVTEKGKYVELRCDPISGHTALYWYRQSLGQGPEFLIYFQGTGAADDSGLPNDRFFAVRPEGSVSTLKIQRTERGDSAVYLCASSLRASGVGETQYFGPGTRLLVL.

This clonotype was observed at least ten times. The chain joins TRBV24-1 to TRBJ1-2, with 10 bases identical to TRBD1. This CDR3 comprises 15 residues. Germline V gene data show CDR1 as KGHDR and CDR2 as SFDVKD. Trimming took 3 bases from V and 6 from J; bases not matched to a gene: 6. This CDR3 reads CATSDAGTGENGYTF. As DNA, the CDR3 is TGTGCCACCAGTGATGCCGGGACAGGGGAGAATGGCTACACCTTC.

This clonotype was counted many times. The chain couples TRBV24-1 to TRBJ2-1, with D unresolved. V shed 5 bases and J shed 0 bases, with 10 bases lying between them. CDR3 length equals 15 residues. Germline lookup yields CDR1 KGHDR and CDR2 SFDVKD. CDR3 in DNA: TGTGCCACCAGTGGCGGCCCGAGCTCCTACAATGAGCAGTTCTTC. Protein product: CATSGGPSSYNEQFF.

This clonotype was counted at least ten times. The genes are TRBV28 and TRBJ1-5; D is uncertain. CDR1 and CDR2 from the germline V gene are MDHEN and SYDVKM. V lost 6 bases to trimming and J lost 0 bases, with 3 bases between them. The CDR3 length is 12 residues. The CDR3 DNA follows: TGTGCCAGCAGAATTAGCAATCAGCCCCAGCATTTT. It encodes CASRISNQPQHF.

This clonotype was picked up many times. This chain links TRBV7-2 with TRBJ1-3, with D perhaps TRBD1 (5 bases). V was cut by 5 bases and J by 2 bases, with 13 bases left in between. Germline loops: CDR1 SGHTA, CDR2 FQGNSA. CDR3 length equals 15 residues. The CDR3 is CASSPYQGTGNTIYF. CDR3 DNA sequence: TGTGCCAGCAGCCCTTATCAGGGAACTGGAAACACCATATATTTT.

The chain couples TRBV3-1 to TRBJ2-3; possibly TRBD1 or TRBD2 for D (5 bases each). Germline lookup yields CDR1 LGHDT and CDR2 YNNKEL (reference sequence). This CDR3 comprises 15 residues. V lost 0 bases and J lost 0, with 7 bases in between. CDR3 sequence reads: CASSQERGSTDTQYF. CDR3 in DNA: TGTGCCAGCAGCCAAGAGAGGGGAAGCACAGATACGCAGTATTTT.

In regard to this clonotype: One end of the junction fails to match germline, which may point to a read error. The rearrangement uses TRBV20-1 and TRBJ2-7, with 11 bases fitting TRBD2. The CDR3 extends over 15 amino acids. CDR1 and CDR2 (germline): DFQATT, SNEGSKA (reference sequence). The CDR3 DNA sequence: TGCAGTGCTAGAAAAGTAGCGGGGGGGACCTACGGGCAGTACTTC. Its protein product is CSARKVAGGTYGQYF.

About this clonotype itself: With a much larger clone just one base away, this may be a read error. J is TRBJ1-1 and V is TRBV27; tentative D call: TRBD1 (5 bases). Germline V lookup: CDR1 MNHEY, CDR2 SMNVEV (reference sequence). The length of the CDR3 is 14 residues. For the CDR3, the DNA is TGTGCCAGCAGTTTATTTGGGGCTACCACTGAAGCTTCCTTT. This codes for CASSLFGATTEASF.

A word on this clonotype: Given a much more abundant clone one base away, this may be a read error. The chain carries TRBV4-1 and TRBJ1-1, with a weak D call TRBD1 (5 bases). The CDR3 runs 13 residues. Germline V lookup: CDR1 MGHRA, CDR2 YSYEKL. The CDR3 region is CVSSLNGGTEAFF. For the CDR3, the DNA is TGCGTCAGCTCTCTCAACGGGGGCACTGAAGCTTTCTTT.